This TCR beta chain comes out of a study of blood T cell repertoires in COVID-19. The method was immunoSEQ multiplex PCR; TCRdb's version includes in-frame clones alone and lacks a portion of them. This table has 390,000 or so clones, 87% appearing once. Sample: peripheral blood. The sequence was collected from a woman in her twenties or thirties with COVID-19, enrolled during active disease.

CDR3 in DNA: TGTGCCAGCAGCGAACGGACAGGGAAGAACACTGAAGCTTTCTTT. Its translation is CASSERTGKNTEAFF. The rearrangement joins TRBV7-9 to TRBJ1-1; 8 bases line up with TRBD1. The CDR3 runs 15 residues. The V and J ends lost 5 bases and 1 base, in that order; junction bases with no gene match: 6. Germline V gene lookup returns CDR1 SEHNR and CDR2 FQNEAQ (reference sequence).